The T cell receptor beta chain under discussion was sequenced for a study of technical replicates of blood from four donors. TCRdb's table, derived via immunoSEQ multiplex PCR, lists solely in-frame clones and lacks some. The sample shows about 91,000 clones, around 90% of them seen only once. The CDR3 is 13 amino acids. V lost 9 bases to trimming and J lost 0 bases; unmatched junction nucleotides: 5. Germline values: CDR1 SGHRS, CDR2 YFSETQ. This TCR derives from a human donor in good health. The chain carries TRBV5-1 and TRBJ2-5; TRBD2 matches 7 bases. The sample consisted of T cells isolated from PBMCs. DNA for the CDR3: TGCGCCACGTGGGGGGGGAACCAAGAGACCCAGTACTTC. Residues: CATWGGNQETQYF.